These 19 T cell receptor beta chains were sequenced from one sample in a study of shared clonotypes between healthy human individuals. TCRdb's table, derived via immunoSEQ multiplex PCR, lists solely in-frame clones and lacks some. The data show over a million clones, with 75% to 80% seen just once and under 0.8% held by the top ten. The sequenced material came from memory CD4+ T cells from PBMCs. This sample's subset: CD45RA-negative fraction. The receptor source for this set is a man between 18 and 29 years old in good health. Some clones in this sample may be carry-over from other donors' samples.

This chain connects TRBV7-2 to TRBJ1-2; maybe TRBD1 (6 bases). V was trimmed by 5 bases and J by 2 bases, leaving 27 bases between them. Germline-derived CDR1 and CDR2 are SGHTA and FQGNSA. The CDR3 has 19 residues. CDR3: CASSPRGGDIGPPNYGYTF. The DNA of the CDR3 is TGTGCCAGCAGCCCCCGGGGGGGGGACATTGGTCCCCCCAACTATGGCTACACCTTC.

This chain uses TRBV6-6 with TRBJ1-1; possibly TRBD1 for D (5 bases). Germline loops: CDR1 MNHNY, CDR2 SVGAGI (reference sequence). The CDR3 is 11 amino acids. V was cut by 8 bases and J by 6 bases, with 10 bases left in between. The CDR3 sequence is CASLREAEAFF. The CDR3 nucleotides are TGTGCCAGCCTCAGGGAGGCTGAAGCTTTCTTT.

In its sample, this clone was seen a few times. The J gene is TRBJ2-6, the V gene TRBV2; D is uncertain. V was clipped by 3 bases and J by 3 bases, with 9 bases between them. CDR1 is SNHLY, CDR2 FYNNEI, per germline. This CDR3 has 15 residues. The CDR3 protein is CASSEGSFGANVLTF. CDR3 nucleotide sequence: TGTGCCAGCAGTGAGGGCAGTTTTGGGGCCAACGTCCTGACTTTC.

The chain carries TRBV19 and TRBJ2-7; TRBD1 matches 7 bases. The CDR3 totals 14 residues. CDR1 is LNHDA, CDR2 SQIVND, per germline (reference sequence). The junction had 1 base not matched to a gene; V was cut back by 1 base and J by 1 base. CDR3 region: CASSIATGSYEQYF. Here the CDR3 DNA reads TGTGCCAGTAGTATAGCGACAGGGTCCTACGAGCAGTACTTC.

This rearrangement joins TRBV11-3 to TRBJ2-1; D gene uncertain. The CDR3 extends over 13 amino acids. With 0 bases removed from V and 6 bases from J, the gap between germline ends came to 6 bases. Germline-derived CDR1 and CDR2 are SGHNT and YENEEA. The CDR3 nucleotides are TGTGCCAGCAGCTTAGATGGGCTCAATGAGCAGTTCTTC. Residues: CASSLDGLNEQFF. Using reference TRBV11-3 and TRBJ2-1 for the parts outside the CDR3, the full variable domain is EAGVVQSPRYKIIEKKQPVAFWCNPISGHNTLYWYLQNLGQGPELLIRYENEEAVDDSQLPKDRFSAERLKGVDSTLKIQPAELGDSAVYLCASSLDGLNEQFFGPGTRLTVL.

CDR3 amino acids: CASSLASGGHYEQYF. DNA of the CDR3: TGCGCCAGCAGCTTGGCTTCGGGAGGGCACTACGAGCAGTACTTC. The chain carries TRBV5-1 and TRBJ2-7; 8 bases match TRBD2. Per the germline V gene, CDR1 is SGHRS and CDR2 is YFSETQ. The CDR3 consists of 15 residues. The ends lost 0 bases at V and 3 bases at J; junction bases unmatched: 5.

Points on this clone: Given a much more abundant clone one base away, this may be a read error. Here the CDR3 omits its conserved ending phenylalanine or tryptophan, so a read error is the likely source. The chain is built from TRBV7-9 and TRBJ1-1, with unresolved D. Germline V CDR1 and CDR2: SEHNR, FQNEAQ (reference sequence). The CDR3 spans 14 residues. Trimming left V 0 bases short and J 3 bases short, with 8 bases between. The CDR3 DNA follows: TGTGCCAGCAGCTTAGCGGGCAGCCACACTGAAGCTTTCCTT. It codes for CASSLAGSHTEAFL.

This clone was seen more than once but under ten times. The chain carries TRBV27 and TRBJ2-3, with unresolved D. Germline lookup yields CDR1 MNHEY and CDR2 SMNVEV (reference sequence). V was pared by 5 bases and J by 0 bases, with 6 bases between. CDR3 length: 13 residues. The CDR3 coding sequence is TGTGCCAGCAGTCCGACTAGCACAGATACGCAGTATTTT. The encoded protein is CASSPTSTDTQYF.

This clone has a count of ten or more. V and J are TRBV5-1 and TRBJ1-5; D not resolved. Germline V gene sequence: CDR1 SGHRS, CDR2 YFSETQ. V was shortened by 0 bases and J by 6 bases, with 13 bases between the two germline ends. The CDR3 covers 15 residues. This chain's CDR3 is CASSLDGRSGQPQHF. CDR3 sequence (DNA): TGCGCCAGCAGCTTGGATGGCAGATCAGGTCAGCCCCAGCATTTT.

V usage is TRBV11-3 and J usage is TRBJ2-1, with D hard to call. V lost 5 bases to trimming and J lost 0 bases, with 8 bases between them. Germline-derived CDR1 and CDR2 are SGHNT and YENEEA. This CDR3 has 14 residues. This chain's CDR3 is CASSVGDSYNEQFF. The CDR3 coding sequence is TGTGCCAGCAGCGTCGGAGACTCCTACAATGAGCAGTTCTTC.

The V gene is TRBV18, the J gene TRBJ1-5; a weak D match, TRBD1 (6 bases). V lost 2 bases and J lost 0, with 17 bases in between. Germline CDR1 and CDR2: KGHSH and LQKENI. The CDR3 contains 18 residues. The CDR3 loop is CASSPGGQMPTSNQPQHF. The CDR3, as DNA: TGTGCCAGCTCACCAGGGGGACAAATGCCGACTAGCAATCAGCCCCAGCATTTT.

This chain uses TRBV27 with TRBJ1-2; TRBD1 matches 8 bases. Germline V CDR1 and CDR2: MNHEY, SMNVEV (reference sequence). This CDR3 is 15 amino acids long. Losses at the gene ends were 8 bases for V and 0 bases for J; bases not matched to a gene: 8. CDR3 protein: CASRSPGQANYGYTF. The CDR3 DNA follows: TGTGCCAGCCGCTCCCCGGGACAGGCTAACTATGGCTACACCTTC.

V and J are TRBV7-2 and TRBJ1-5; D is ambiguous. This CDR3 region has 13 residues. Trimming stripped 4 bases from V and 2 bases from J, with 6 bases between. Germline CDR1 reads SGHTA; CDR2 reads FQGNSA. The CDR3 coding sequence is TGTGCCAGCAGCTCCAACGGCAATCAGCCCCAGCATTTT. Translating it yields CASSSNGNQPQHF.

This clone was found a few times. V and J are TRBV28 and TRBJ1-3, with D possibly matching TRBD1 (6 bases). The germline V gene encodes CDR1 MDHEN and CDR2 SYDVKM. The V gene lost 9 bases and the J gene lost 4 bases, with 19 bases spanning the gap. The CDR3 loop spans 15 amino acids. The CDR3: CASSSTGRLGNTIYF. CDR3 in DNA: TGTGCCAGTTCGTCGACAGGCCGTCTGGGAAACACCATATATTTT. The full variable domain, in which reference TRBV28 and TRBJ1-3 provide the parts outside the CDR3, is DVKVTQSSRYLVKRTGEKVFLECVQDMDHENMFWYRQDPGLGLRLIYFSYDVKMKEKGDIPEGYSVSREKKERFSLILESASTNQTSMYLCASSSTGRLGNTIYFGEGSWLTVV.

The chain combines TRBV11-2 with TRBJ2-3; D unresolved. Trimming shortened V by 1 base and J by 2 bases, and 10 bases separated the two germline ends. CDR3 length: 15 amino acids. Germline assignment: CDR1 SGHAT and CDR2 FQNNGV. Here the CDR3 reads CASSLVVTSTDTQYF. Here the CDR3 DNA reads TGTGCCAGCAGCTTAGTGGTCACCTCCACAGATACGCAGTATTTT.

Only a few counts were recorded for this clone. The DNA of the CDR3 is TGTGCCTGGAGTGTGAGCTCCTACGAGCAGTACTTC. Protein sequence: CAWSVSSYEQYF. The V gene is TRBV30, the J gene TRBJ2-7; D ambiguous. Deletions cut 0 bases from V and 0 bases from J, with 3 bases between. Germline V gives CDR1 GTSNPN, CDR2 SVGIG (reference sequence). The CDR3 sequence is 12 residues long.

The genes are TRBV28 and TRBJ2-5; D ambiguous. Germline loops: CDR1 MDHEN, CDR2 SYDVKM. This CDR3 spans 14 amino acids. The germline V and J ends were trimmed by 1 base and 5 bases, with 11 bases remaining between them. The CDR3 coding sequence is TGTGCCAGCAGTTTATTTAGAGCAGCCGAGACCCAGTACTTC. This codes for CASSLFRAAETQYF.

This chain connects TRBV18 to TRBJ2-1; 10 positions match TRBD2. Germline V gene lookup returns CDR1 KGHSH and CDR2 LQKENI. The J segment lost 7 bases and the V segment lost 5 bases, leaving 8 bases of the junction unmatched. CDR3 length equals 15 residues. The chain's CDR3 is CASSDSGRSRNEQFF. DNA of the CDR3: TGTGCCAGCTCAGATAGCGGGAGGTCGAGGAATGAGCAGTTCTTC.

The chain carries TRBV10-3 and TRBJ2-2; 14 bases align to TRBD2. Germline values: CDR1 ENHRY, CDR2 SYGVKD. The V gene end was trimmed by 6 bases and the J gene end by 5 bases; junction bases not matched to a gene: 8. This CDR3 is built from 17 residues. CDR3 sequence: CAIREIRTSGRTGELFF. The CDR3 coding sequence is TGTGCCATCAGAGAAATCCGGACTAGCGGGAGGACCGGGGAGCTGTTTTTT.